Each of the 31 T cell receptor beta chains below was sequenced from the same sample in a study of T-cell reconstitution after alpha-beta-depleted transplantation in children. TCRbeta library preparation incorporated unique molecular identifiers. TCRdb processed the PCR reads anew with MiXCR; each CDR3 protein has one entry. There are about 580,000 distinct CDR3 sequences in the sample; around 23% occur only once, and around an eighth lies in the top ten. The sample was PBMCs, mostly from graft donor cells, taken 360 days after TCRalphabeta/CD19-depleted stem cell transplant. These receptors all stem from a boy less than two years old who had a stem cell transplant for acute myeloid leukemia, so the T cells may come from the graft donor.

This clonotype was counted ten times or more. V gene TRBV7-2 combines with J gene TRBJ2-1; perhaps TRBD1 as D (5 bases). V was pared by 0 bases and J by 8 bases, with 20 bases between. CDR1 is SGHTA, CDR2 FQGNSA, per germline. CDR3 length: 17 amino acids. The CDR3 DNA follows: TGTGCCAGCAGCTTAGCGGGCGGCGGACCCCAGGGCCATGAGCAGTTCTTC. This codes for CASSLAGGGPQGHEQFF. The full variable domain, with the rest looked up from reference TRBV7-2 and TRBJ2-1, is GAGVSQSPSNKVTEKGKDVELRCDPISGHTALYWYRQSLGQGLEFLIYFQGNSAPDKSGLPSDRFSAERTGGSVSTLTIQRTQQEDSAVYLCASSLAGGGPQGHEQFFGPGTRLTVL.

This clonotype has ten or more counts. CDR3 sequence: CASSEDRTSNTGELFF. As DNA, the CDR3 is TGTGCCAGCAGTGAGGACCGGACTTCGAACACCGGGGAGCTGTTTTTT. The V gene is TRBV12-3 or TRBV12-4, the J gene TRBJ2-2; D is perhaps TRBD2 (5 bases). The CDR3 consists of 16 residues. V dropped 5 bases and J dropped 0 bases, with 13 bases sitting between them.

This clonotype has only a few counts. The genes are TRBV7-2 and TRBJ2-2; no firm D call. This CDR3 contains 12 residues. Looked up from germline, CDR1 is SGHTA and CDR2 is FQGNSA. The V gene lost 5 bases and the J gene lost 5 bases, with 6 bases spanning the gap. CDR3 amino acids: CASSHRTGELFF. The CDR3 DNA follows: TGTGCCAGCAGCCACCGAACCGGGGAGCTGTTTTTT.

This clonotype was detected many times. The chain employs TRBV12-3 or TRBV12-4 and TRBJ2-7; possibly TRBD2 for D (6 bases). V lost 6 bases and J lost 3, with 12 bases in between. CDR3 length equals 13 residues. The CDR3 region has the DNA TGTGCCAGCAGCCTGATGGAGGGCTACGAGCAGTACGTC. Its protein product is CASSLMEGYEQYV.

The V call is TRBV9, the J call TRBJ2-3; D possibly uses TRBD1 or TRBD2 (5 bases each). The ends were cut back, 2 bases at V and 4 bases at J, with 11 bases in the middle. The CDR3 contains 14 residues. Germline CDR1 and CDR2: SGDLS and YYNGEE. This CDR3 reads CASSVGPISDTQYF. The CDR3 nucleotides are TGTGCCAGCAGCGTGGGACCGATCTCAGATACGCAGTATTTT.

This chain joins TRBV20-1 and TRBJ2-3; 8 bases match TRBD2. Trimming took 3 bases from V and 2 from J; bases not matched to a gene: 10. Germline V lookup: CDR1 DFQATT, CDR2 SNEGSKA (reference sequence). The CDR3 consists of 16 residues. CDR3 in DNA: TGCAGTGCTAGTACCCCCCGGGGGGGAGACACAGATACGCAGTATTTT. The encoded protein is CSASTPRGGDTDTQYF.

The gene calls are TRBV12-3 or TRBV12-4 and TRBJ1-5; D is possibly TRBD1 (5 bases). The CDR3 is 15 residues long. The V end was cut by 1 base, the J end by 5 bases, with 12 bases between. The CDR3, as DNA: TGTGCCAGCAGTTTAGTTCCGGGGCTGGATCAGCCCCAGCATTTT. Translation gives CASSLVPGLDQPQHF.

This clonotype was detected a few times. V gene TRBV12-3 or TRBV12-4 combines with J gene TRBJ1-1, with a weak D call TRBD1 (5 bases). The CDR3 extends over 14 amino acids. V was shortened by 3 bases and J by 4 bases, with 12 bases between the two germline ends. For the CDR3, the DNA is TGTGCCAGCAGTTTGGGGGAGGACACCACTGAAGCTTTCTTT. Amino acid sequence: CASSLGEDTTEAFF.

The V and J genes are TRBV20-1 and TRBJ2-3; D is undetermined. CDR1 is DFQATT and CDR2 is SNEGSKA in the germline V gene (reference sequence). The CDR3 extends over 13 amino acids. V gave up 4 bases and J gave up 6 bases, with 14 bases separating them. The CDR3 DNA sequence: TGCAGTGCTACCCGCGGTTCGTTGGATACGCAGTATTTT. Protein product: CSATRGSLDTQYF.

V is TRBV7-3 and J is TRBJ2-5; no clear D. The CDR3 totals 13 residues. Germline CDR1 SGHTA, CDR2 FQGTGA. V was trimmed by 5 bases and J by 4 bases, leaving 11 bases between them. As DNA, the CDR3 is TGTGCCAGCAGCAAGGGATGGGGAGAGACCCAGTACTTC. This encodes CASSKGWGETQYF.

This clonotype was seen only a few times. The V and J genes are TRBV5-6 and TRBJ2-1, with D possibly TRBD2 on 6 matching bases. V shed 4 bases and J shed 2 bases, with 10 bases lying between them. Germline CDR1 and CDR2: SGHDT and YYEEEE. The CDR3 runs to 14 residues. CDR3 residues: CASSVAETYNEQFF. The CDR3 DNA reads as TGTGCCAGCAGCGTAGCGGAAACCTACAATGAGCAGTTCTTC.

This chain connects TRBV29-1 to TRBJ2-3; 15 nucleotides agree with TRBD2. The trim removed 0 bases at V and 6 bases at J, leaving 7 bases unmatched. Germline V gene sequence: CDR1 SQVTM, CDR2 ANQGSEA. The CDR3 length is 17 residues. For the CDR3, the DNA is TGCAGCGTTGAAGATCTTGGACTAGCGGGGGGGCGGGATACGCAGTATTTT. Amino acids: CSVEDLGLAGGRDTQYF.

The chain recombines TRBV29-1 with TRBJ2-1; tentative D call: TRBD2 (6 bases). Germline V lookup: CDR1 SQVTM, CDR2 ANQGSEA. The V end was cut by 7 bases, the J end by 5 bases, with 21 bases between. This CDR3 has 15 residues. The CDR3 reads CSARWGVALNNEQFF. CDR3 DNA sequence: TGCAGCGCCAGGTGGGGGGTTGCCCTTAACAATGAGCAGTTCTTC.

This chain uses TRBV12-3 or TRBV12-4 with TRBJ2-7; D may be TRBD1 (5 bases). The CDR3 runs 13 residues. V dropped 6 bases and J dropped 1 base, with 10 bases sitting between them. CDR3 sequence: CASSPDRSYEQYV. The CDR3, as DNA: TGTGCCAGCAGCCCCGACAGATCCTACGAGCAGTACGTC.

This clonotype has a count of ten or more. The genes are TRBV20-1 and TRBJ2-1; 8 nucleotides agree with TRBD2. The CDR3 has 15 residues. Germline values: CDR1 DFQATT, CDR2 SNEGSKA (reference sequence). The ends lost 0 bases at V and 7 bases at J; junction bases unmatched: 8. CDR3 DNA: TGCAGTGCTAGAGACCCTAGGCGGGGGGCAAATGAGCAGTTCTTC. This sequence encodes CSARDPRRGANEQFF.

This clonotype was picked up a small number of times. This chain links TRBV20-1 with TRBJ1-2; D gene uncertain. The ends were cut back, 5 bases at V and 9 bases at J, with 22 bases in the middle. CDR3 length: 14 amino acids. CDR1 DFQATT and CDR2 SNEGSKA come from the germline V gene (reference sequence). The CDR3 coding sequence is TGCAGTGCTCTCGAGTTAAGCGACACAGAGCGCTACACCTTC. Protein product: CSALELSDTERYTF.

J is TRBJ2-7 and V is TRBV7-9; D may be TRBD1 (6 bases). V lost 2 bases and J 4 bases, leaving 15 bases between the germline ends. Germline V CDR1 and CDR2: SEHNR, FQNEAQ (reference sequence). The CDR3 sequence is 15 residues long. In nucleotides, the CDR3 is TGTGCCAGCAGCTTAAGTGGGATAACAGGGTACGAGCAGTACGTC. Translated: CASSLSGITGYEQYV.

This chain uses TRBV6-5 with TRBJ2-6; a possible D gene is TRBD1 (6 bases). Trimming shortened V by 2 bases and J by 0 bases, and 17 bases separated the two germline ends. There are 19 residues in the CDR3. Germline-derived CDR1 and CDR2 are MNHEY and SVGAGI. In DNA form, the CDR3 reads TGTGCCAGCAGTTACGACAGGTCTCTCGACTACTCTGGGGCCAACGTCCTGACTTTC. Protein: CASSYDRSLDYSGANVLTF.

The sample holds many counts of this clonotype. The chain employs TRBV20-1 and TRBJ2-1, with 12 bases aligning to TRBD2. Germline assignment: CDR1 DFQATT and CDR2 SNEGSKA (reference sequence). The CDR3 length is 13 residues. The V gene end was trimmed by 2 bases and the J gene end by 7 bases; junction bases not matched to a gene: 0. CDR3 DNA sequence: TGCAGTGCTAGACTAGCGGGGGGGAATGAGCAGTTCTTC. Protein product: CSARLAGGNEQFF.

This CDR3 is CASSLLGGLANYGYTF. The CDR3, as DNA: TGTGCCAGCAGTTTACTGGGAGGGCTTGCTAACTATGGCTACACCTTC. The rearrangement joins TRBV12-3 or TRBV12-4 to TRBJ1-2; D not certain. CDR3 size: 16 residues. V lost 2 bases and J lost 0, with 13 bases in between.

The genes are TRBV12-3 or TRBV12-4 and TRBJ2-3, with 13 bases that match TRBD2. Trimming cost V 5 bases and J 6 bases; bases outside gene matches: 11. The CDR3 has 17 residues. The CDR3: CASSPASLAGGRDTQYF. The CDR3 DNA sequence: TGTGCCAGCAGTCCTGCTTCACTAGCGGGGGGGCGCGATACGCAGTATTTT.

V gene TRBV6-2 or TRBV6-3 combines with J gene TRBJ2-7; D is ambiguous. Germline V gene lookup returns CDR1 MNHEY and CDR2 SVGEGT. This CDR3 has 14 amino acids. The V gene lost 0 bases and the J gene lost 2 bases, with 8 bases spanning the gap. In DNA, the CDR3 is TGTGCCAGCAGTTACTCGGCAGGTGCCTACGAGCAGTACTTC. Translated: CASSYSAGAYEQYF.

The chain links TRBV5-5 to TRBJ2-5; 8 bases line up with TRBD1. This CDR3 has 15 amino acids. Trimming removed 2 bases from V and 3 bases from J; junction bases left unmatched: 6. Germline CDR1 and CDR2: SGHKS and YYEKEE (reference sequence). The CDR3: CASSFPTGAEETQYF. The CDR3 bases are TGTGCCAGCAGCTTCCCGACAGGGGCCGAAGAGACCCAGTACTTC.

There are many counts of this clonotype. The chain joins TRBV28 to TRBJ1-3; 7 bases are a match to TRBD1. The junction had 4 bases not matched to a gene; V was cut back by 3 bases and J by 2 bases. Germline V lookup: CDR1 MDHEN, CDR2 SYDVKM. The CDR3 has 15 amino acids. CDR3 sequence reads: CASSFPGGTGNTIYF. CDR3 DNA: TGTGCCAGCAGTTTCCCAGGGGGTACTGGAAACACCATATATTTT.

The V and J genes are TRBV18 and TRBJ2-1, with TRBD2 matching 7 bases. V lost 2 bases, J lost 4 bases, and 5 bases stayed unmatched. Germline V gene lookup returns CDR1 KGHSH and CDR2 LQKENI. The CDR3 spans 15 residues. CDR3 nucleotide sequence: TGTGCCAGCTCACCAACCCTAGCGGTGTACAATGAGCAGTTCTTC. Its translation: CASSPTLAVYNEQFF.

This clonotype was seen a few times. The chain couples TRBV20-1 to TRBJ1-3; TRBD1 matches 7 bases. Germline V gene data show CDR1 as DFQATT and CDR2 as SNEGSKA (reference sequence). The length of the CDR3 is 14 residues. V gave up 3 bases and J gave up 2 bases; unmatched junction bases: 4. The CDR3 spells CSASPGGPGNTIYF. The CDR3 DNA is TGCAGTGCTAGCCCAGGGGGTCCTGGAAACACCATATATTTT.

This clonotype occurred a few times. The V and J genes are TRBV6-2 or TRBV6-3 and TRBJ2-1; D call uncertain. V dropped 0 bases and J dropped 4 bases, with 10 bases sitting between them. There are 15 residues in the CDR3. Germline CDR1 and CDR2: MNHEY and SVGEGT. In nucleotides, the CDR3 is TGTGCCAGCAGTTACTCGGCCGTGGATTACAATGAGCAGTTCTTC. Translating it yields CASSYSAVDYNEQFF.

The chain carries TRBV12-3 or TRBV12-4 and TRBJ2-1; D remains ambiguous. With 3 bases removed from V and 6 bases from J, the gap between germline ends came to 12 bases. There are 14 residues in the CDR3. The CDR3 region has the DNA TGTGCCAGCAGTTTTGGCGGAAACTTCAATGAGCAGTTCTTC. Its translation: CASSFGGNFNEQFF.

Concerning this clonotype itself: Germline and junction disagree at one end, which may indicate a read error. The chain has TRBV6-2 or TRBV6-3 and TRBJ2-4; D remains unclear. Germline CDR1 is MNHEY and CDR2 is SVGEGT. The CDR3 consists of 12 residues. This chain's CDR3 is CASARPWIASVF. For the CDR3, the DNA is TGTGCCAGCGCCCGCCCCTGGATCGCTTCGGTCTTC.

The genes are TRBV28 and TRBJ2-1; D is unclear. Germline V lookup: CDR1 MDHEN, CDR2 SYDVKM. This CDR3 comprises 16 residues. V lost 2 bases to trimming and J lost 6 bases, with 17 bases between them. Here the CDR3 DNA reads TGTGCCAGCAGTTTAGTCTTCGAGGTTGAATCCAATGAGCAGTTCTTC. It encodes CASSLVFEVESNEQFF.

A word on this clonotype: This may come from a read error, since a much larger clone is one base off. The chain recombines TRBV19 with TRBJ2-5; 9 bases fit TRBD2. CDR3 length: 16 amino acids. After removal of 10 bases from V and 1 base from J, the junction contained 13 bases not matched to a gene. CDR1 is LNHDA and CDR2 is SQIVND in the germline V gene (reference sequence). This CDR3 reads CAISWAGGRLQETQYF. CDR3 in DNA: TGTGCCATTTCTTGGGCGGGGGGGCGACTCCAAGAGACCCAGTACTTC.